The rows below give T cell receptor beta chains drawn from one sample of a study of T cell responses to AZD1222 COVID-19 vaccine. The repertoire was sequenced with immunoSEQ multiplex PCR; TCRdb's copy has only in-frame clones and lacks some. Among some 150,000 clones, over 90% were seen once, and the ten largest hold about 5.1%. This material consisted of peripheral blood, taken on day 0 of AZD1222 vaccination. The receptors stem from an adult in good health. Each CDR3 is given with its conserved first and last residue. Fields, in order: CDR3 protein, CDR3 length, J gene, V gene, D gene. D genes are given only for firm matches.

CASSLLQVVDTQYF | 14 | TRBJ2-3 | TRBV5-1 | -
CASRPLTSGRQIYEQYF | 17 | TRBJ2-7 | TRBV27 | TRBD2
CASRPDRGTGELFF | 14 | TRBJ2-2 | TRBV11-2 | TRBD1
CASSEVDYEQYF | 12 | TRBJ2-7 | TRBV25-1 | -
CASSLRRDRDTQYF | 14 | TRBJ2-3 | TRBV5-4 | -
CASSSSRRRLPTYNSPLHF | 19 | TRBJ1-6 | TRBV27 | -
CASSETVNSYEQYF | 14 | TRBJ2-7 | TRBV27 | -
CASSLGLAGEGEQYF | 15 | TRBJ2-7 | TRBV5-1 | TRBD2
CASTRDSNSPLHF | 13 | TRBJ1-6 | TRBV28 | TRBD1
CASSATAVGELFF | 13 | TRBJ2-2 | TRBV19 | -
CASSEGYQETQYF | 13 | TRBJ2-5 | TRBV2 | -
CASSSRGGLEDEQFF | 15 | TRBJ2-1 | TRBV4-2 | -
CASRDEGGARTEAFF | 15 | TRBJ1-1 | TRBV2 | TRBD1
CASRGTDALRGEQFF | 15 | TRBJ2-1 | TRBV28 | TRBD1
CASSSRTGSYEQYF | 14 | TRBJ2-7 | TRBV5-6 | TRBD1
CASSVEEGAVGYTF | 14 | TRBJ1-2 | TRBV9 | -